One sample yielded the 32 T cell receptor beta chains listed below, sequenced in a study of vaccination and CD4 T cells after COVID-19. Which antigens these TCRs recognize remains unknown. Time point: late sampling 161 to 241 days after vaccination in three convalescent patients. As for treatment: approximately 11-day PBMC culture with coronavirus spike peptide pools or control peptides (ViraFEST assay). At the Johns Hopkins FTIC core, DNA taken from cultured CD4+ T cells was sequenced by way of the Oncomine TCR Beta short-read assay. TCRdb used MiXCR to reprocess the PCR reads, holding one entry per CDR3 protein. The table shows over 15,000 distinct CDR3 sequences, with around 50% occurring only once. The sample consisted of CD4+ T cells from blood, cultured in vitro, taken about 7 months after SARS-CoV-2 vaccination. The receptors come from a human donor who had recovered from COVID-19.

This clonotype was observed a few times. CDR3 nucleotides: TGTGCCAGTAGTATAGATCGGACAGAACCTAACTATGGCTACACCTTC. Translating it yields CASSIDRTEPNYGYTF. The chain combines TRBV19 with TRBJ1-2, with D possibly matching TRBD1 (6 bases). The V and J ends lost 0 bases and 0 bases respectively, with 11 bases between them. Germline CDR1 LNHDA, CDR2 SQIVND (reference sequence). The CDR3 runs to 16 residues.

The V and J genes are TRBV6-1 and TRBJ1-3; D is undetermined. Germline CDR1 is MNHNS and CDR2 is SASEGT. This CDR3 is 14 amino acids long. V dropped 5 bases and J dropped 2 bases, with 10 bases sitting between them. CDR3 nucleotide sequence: TGTGCCAGCAGTCGACCTGGGCCTGGAAACACCATATATTTT. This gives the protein CASSRPGPGNTIYF.

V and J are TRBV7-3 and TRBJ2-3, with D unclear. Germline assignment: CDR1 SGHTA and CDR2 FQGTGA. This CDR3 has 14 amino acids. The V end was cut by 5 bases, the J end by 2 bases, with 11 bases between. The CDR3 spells CASSQSGVTDTQYF. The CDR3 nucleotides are TGTGCCAGCAGCCAATCAGGAGTCACAGATACGCAGTATTTT.

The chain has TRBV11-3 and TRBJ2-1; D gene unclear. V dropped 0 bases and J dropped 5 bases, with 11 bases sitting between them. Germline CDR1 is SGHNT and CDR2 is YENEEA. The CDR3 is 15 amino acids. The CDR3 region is CASSLEFDLNNEQFF. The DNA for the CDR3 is TGTGCCAGCAGCTTAGAGTTTGACTTGAACAATGAGCAGTTCTTC.

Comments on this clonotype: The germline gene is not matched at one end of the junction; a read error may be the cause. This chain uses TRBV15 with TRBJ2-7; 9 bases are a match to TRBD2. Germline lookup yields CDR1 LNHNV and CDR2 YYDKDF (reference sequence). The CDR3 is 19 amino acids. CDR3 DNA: TGTGCCACCAACAGAGAAGGTTTGGTAGCGGGAGAGTTTCCCTACGAGCAGTACTTC. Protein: CATNREGLVAGEFPYEQYF.

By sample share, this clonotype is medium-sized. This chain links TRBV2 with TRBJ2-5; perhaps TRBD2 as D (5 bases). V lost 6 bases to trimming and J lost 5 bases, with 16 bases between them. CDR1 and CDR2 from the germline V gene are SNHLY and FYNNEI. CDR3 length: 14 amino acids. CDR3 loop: CASRADQEYETQYF. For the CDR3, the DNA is TGTGCCAGCAGAGCGGATCAGGAGTATGAGACCCAGTACTTC.

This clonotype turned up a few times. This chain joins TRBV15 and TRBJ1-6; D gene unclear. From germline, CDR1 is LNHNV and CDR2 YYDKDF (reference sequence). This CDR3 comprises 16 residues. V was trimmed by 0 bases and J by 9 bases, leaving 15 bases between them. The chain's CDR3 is CATSRELLNRGSPLHF. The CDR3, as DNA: TGTGCCACCAGCAGAGAACTTCTCAATCGCGGTTCACCCCTCCACTTT.

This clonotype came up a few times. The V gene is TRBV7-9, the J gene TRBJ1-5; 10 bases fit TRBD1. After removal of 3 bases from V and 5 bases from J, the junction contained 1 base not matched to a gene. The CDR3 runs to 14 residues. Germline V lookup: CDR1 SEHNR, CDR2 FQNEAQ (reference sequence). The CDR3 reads CASSFGTGDQPQHF. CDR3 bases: TGTGCCAGCAGCTTCGGGACAGGGGATCAGCCCCAGCATTTT.

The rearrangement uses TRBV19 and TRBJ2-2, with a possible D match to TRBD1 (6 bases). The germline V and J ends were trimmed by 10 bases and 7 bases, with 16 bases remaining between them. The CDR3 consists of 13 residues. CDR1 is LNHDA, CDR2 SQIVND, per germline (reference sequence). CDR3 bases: TGTGCCACCCGATGGGACACGGACGGGGAGCTGTTTTTT. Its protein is CATRWDTDGELFF.

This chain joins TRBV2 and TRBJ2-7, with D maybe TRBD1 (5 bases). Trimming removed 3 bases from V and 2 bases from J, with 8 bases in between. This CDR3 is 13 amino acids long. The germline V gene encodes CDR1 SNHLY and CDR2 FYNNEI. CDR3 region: CASSEPTAYEQYF. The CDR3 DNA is TGTGCCAGCAGTGAGCCGACAGCCTACGAGCAGTACTTC.

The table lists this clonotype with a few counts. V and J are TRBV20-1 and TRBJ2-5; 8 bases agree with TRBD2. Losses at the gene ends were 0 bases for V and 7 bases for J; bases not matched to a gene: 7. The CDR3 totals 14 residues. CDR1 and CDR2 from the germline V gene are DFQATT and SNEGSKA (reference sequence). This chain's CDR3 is CSARDPLAGGTQYF. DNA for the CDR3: TGCAGTGCTAGAGATCCTTTGGCGGGGGGGACCCAGTACTTC.

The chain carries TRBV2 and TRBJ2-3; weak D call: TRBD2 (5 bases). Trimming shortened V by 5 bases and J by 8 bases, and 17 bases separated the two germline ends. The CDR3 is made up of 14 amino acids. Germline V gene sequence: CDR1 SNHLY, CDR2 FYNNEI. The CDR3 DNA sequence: TGTGCCAGCAGTCGGACTTATGCCAGGAGTACGCAGTATTTT. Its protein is CASSRTYARSTQYF.

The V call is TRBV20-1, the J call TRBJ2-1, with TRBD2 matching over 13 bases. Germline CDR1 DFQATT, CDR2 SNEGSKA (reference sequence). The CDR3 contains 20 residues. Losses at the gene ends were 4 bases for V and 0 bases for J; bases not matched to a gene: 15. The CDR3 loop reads CSAISYRGLAGRSSYNEQFF. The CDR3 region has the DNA TGCAGTGCTATAAGTTATAGGGGACTAGCGGGACGAAGCTCCTACAATGAGCAGTTCTTC.

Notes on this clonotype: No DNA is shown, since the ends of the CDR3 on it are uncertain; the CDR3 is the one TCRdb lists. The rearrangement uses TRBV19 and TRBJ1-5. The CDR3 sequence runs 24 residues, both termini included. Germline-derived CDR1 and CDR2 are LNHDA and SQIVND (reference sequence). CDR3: CASSSSGVATYEQYFGPGNQPQHF.

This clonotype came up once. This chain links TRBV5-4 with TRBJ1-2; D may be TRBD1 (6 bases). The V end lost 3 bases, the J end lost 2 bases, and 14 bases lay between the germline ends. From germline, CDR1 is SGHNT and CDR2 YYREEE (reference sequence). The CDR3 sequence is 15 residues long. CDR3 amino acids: CASSSFGGGNYGYTF. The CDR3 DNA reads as TGTGCCAGCAGCTCCTTCGGGGGCGGGAACTATGGCTACACCTTC.

CDR3 sequence: CASSKDRSAELFF. The CDR3 DNA sequence: TGTGCCAGCAGCAAGGACAGATCGGCGGAGCTGTTTTTT. This chain connects TRBV11-3 to TRBJ2-2, with D tentatively TRBD1 (6 bases). This CDR3 is 13 amino acids long. With 5 bases removed from V and 10 bases from J, the gap between germline ends came to 14 bases. Germline V gene sequence: CDR1 SGHNT, CDR2 YENEEA.

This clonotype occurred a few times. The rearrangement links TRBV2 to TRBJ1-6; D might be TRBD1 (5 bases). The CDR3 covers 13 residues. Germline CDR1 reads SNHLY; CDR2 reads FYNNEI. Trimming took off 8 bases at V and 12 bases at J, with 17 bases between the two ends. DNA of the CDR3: TGTGCCAGCCGCCGCGGGGCACTTCAACCCCTCCACTTT. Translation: CASRRGALQPLHF.

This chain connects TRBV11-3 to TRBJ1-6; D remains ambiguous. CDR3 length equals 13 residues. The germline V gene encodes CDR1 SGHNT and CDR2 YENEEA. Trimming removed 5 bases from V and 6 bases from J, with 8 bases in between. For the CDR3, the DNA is TGTGCCAGCAGCCTTAGCATTAATTCACCCCTCCACTTT. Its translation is CASSLSINSPLHF.

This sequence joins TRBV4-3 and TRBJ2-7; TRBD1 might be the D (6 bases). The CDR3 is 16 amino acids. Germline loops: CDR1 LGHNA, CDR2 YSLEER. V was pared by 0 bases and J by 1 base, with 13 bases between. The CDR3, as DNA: TGCGCCAGCAGCCAAGATCTCGGAAGGGGGTCCTACGAGCAGTACTTC. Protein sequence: CASSQDLGRGSYEQYF.

DNA for the CDR3: TGTGCCAGCAGCTTAGTAGGGGCGGGATCCACCGGGGAGCTGTTTTTT. The encoded protein is CASSLVGAGSTGELFF. The V call is TRBV7-2, the J call TRBJ2-2, with D possibly TRBD2 on 6 matching bases. V was clipped by 1 base and J by 4 bases, with 13 bases between them. Germline loops: CDR1 SGHTA, CDR2 FQGNSA. This CDR3 has 16 residues.

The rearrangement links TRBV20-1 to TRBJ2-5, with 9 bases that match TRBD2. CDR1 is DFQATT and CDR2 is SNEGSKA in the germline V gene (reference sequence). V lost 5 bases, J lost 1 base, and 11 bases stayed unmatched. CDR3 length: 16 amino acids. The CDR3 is CSAPPSGLALQETQYF. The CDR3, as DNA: TGCAGTGCTCCACCTTCCGGACTAGCGCTCCAAGAGACCCAGTACTTC.

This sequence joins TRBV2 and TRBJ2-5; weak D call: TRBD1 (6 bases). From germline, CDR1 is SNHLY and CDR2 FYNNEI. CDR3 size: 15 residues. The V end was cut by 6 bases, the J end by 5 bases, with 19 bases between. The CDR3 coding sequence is TGTGCCAGCAGCCCCGGACCCACAGGGCTTGAGACCCAGTACTTC. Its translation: CASSPGPTGLETQYF.

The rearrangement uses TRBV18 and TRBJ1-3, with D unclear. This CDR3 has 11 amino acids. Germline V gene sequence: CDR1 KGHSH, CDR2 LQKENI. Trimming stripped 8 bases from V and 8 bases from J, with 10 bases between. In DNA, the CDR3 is TGTGCCAGCCTGAATGCGGACACCATATATTTT. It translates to CASLNADTIYF.

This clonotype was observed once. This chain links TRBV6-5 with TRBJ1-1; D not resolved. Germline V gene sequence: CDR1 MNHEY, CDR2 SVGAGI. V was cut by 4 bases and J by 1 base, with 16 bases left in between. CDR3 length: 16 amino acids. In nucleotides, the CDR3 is TGTGCCAGCAGTTTCTCAAGTAAGACGGGGAACACTGAAGCTTTCTTT. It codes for CASSFSSKTGNTEAFF.

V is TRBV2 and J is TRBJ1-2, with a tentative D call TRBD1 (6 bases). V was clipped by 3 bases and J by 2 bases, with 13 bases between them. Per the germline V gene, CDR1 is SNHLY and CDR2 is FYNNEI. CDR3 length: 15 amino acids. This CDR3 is CASSEQMTGNYGYTF. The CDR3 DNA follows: TGTGCCAGCAGTGAGCAGATGACAGGAAACTATGGCTACACCTTC.

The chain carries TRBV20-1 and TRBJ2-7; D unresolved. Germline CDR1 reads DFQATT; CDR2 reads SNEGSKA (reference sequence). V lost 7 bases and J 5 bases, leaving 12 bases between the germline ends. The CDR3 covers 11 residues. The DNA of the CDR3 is TGCAGTGTAGGACGGTTGGACGAGCAGTACTTC. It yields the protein CSVGRLDEQYF.

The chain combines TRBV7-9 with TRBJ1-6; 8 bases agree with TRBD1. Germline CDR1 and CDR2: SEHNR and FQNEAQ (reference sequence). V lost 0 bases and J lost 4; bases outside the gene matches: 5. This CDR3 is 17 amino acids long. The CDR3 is CASSLAPGQGYNSPLHF. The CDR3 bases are TGTGCCAGCAGCTTAGCCCCAGGACAGGGATATAATTCACCCCTCCACTTT.

As DNA, the CDR3 is TGTGCCAGCAGCTATGACAGCACCCCCGACTACGAGCAGTACTTC. This encodes CASSYDSTPDYEQYF. The chain has TRBV6-1 and TRBJ2-7, with D possibly TRBD1 on 5 matching bases. CDR1 is MNHNS and CDR2 is SASEGT in the germline V gene. V lost 6 bases to trimming and J lost 3 bases, with 18 bases between them. There are 15 residues in the CDR3.

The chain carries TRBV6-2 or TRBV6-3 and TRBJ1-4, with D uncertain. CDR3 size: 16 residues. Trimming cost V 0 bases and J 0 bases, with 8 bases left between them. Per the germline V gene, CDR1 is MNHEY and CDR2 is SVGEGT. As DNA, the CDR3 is TGTGCCAGCAGTTACTCGAGCGCCACAACTAATGAAAAACTGTTTTTT. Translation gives CASSYSSATTNEKLFF.

CDR3 nucleotides: TGTGCCAGCAGCCGCAACGGGGGAAATGAGCAGTTCTTC. It translates to CASSRNGGNEQFF. The chain links TRBV27 to TRBJ2-1; D is possibly TRBD2 (6 bases). The length of the CDR3 is 13 residues. Germline CDR1 and CDR2: MNHEY and SMNVEV (reference sequence). The ends were cut back, 6 bases at V and 7 bases at J, with 13 bases in the middle.

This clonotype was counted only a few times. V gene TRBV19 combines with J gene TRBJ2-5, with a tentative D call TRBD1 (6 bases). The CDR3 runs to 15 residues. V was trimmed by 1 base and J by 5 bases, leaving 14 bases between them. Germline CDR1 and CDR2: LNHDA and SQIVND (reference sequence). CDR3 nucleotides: TGTGCCAGTAGTATAGTACAGGGCTACGGGGAGACCCAGTACTTC. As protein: CASSIVQGYGETQYF. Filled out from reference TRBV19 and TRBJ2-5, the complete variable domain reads DGGITQSPKYLFRKEGQNVTLSCEQNLNHDAMYWYRQDPGQGLRLIYYSQIVNDFQKGDIAEGYSVSREKKESFPLTVTSAQKNPTAFYLCASSIVQGYGETQYFGPGTRLLVL.

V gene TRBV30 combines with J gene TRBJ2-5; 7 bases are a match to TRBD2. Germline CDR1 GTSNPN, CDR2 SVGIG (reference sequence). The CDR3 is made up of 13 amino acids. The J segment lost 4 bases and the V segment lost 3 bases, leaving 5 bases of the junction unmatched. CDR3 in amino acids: CAWSNGGGETQYF. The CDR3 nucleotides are TGTGCCTGGAGCAATGGGGGGGGAGAGACCCAGTACTTC.